Reported below is one T cell receptor beta chain. The ends lost 6 bases at V and 9 bases at J; junction bases unmatched: 8. The CDR3 loop spans 12 amino acids. Germline values: CDR1 MNHEY, CDR2 SVGAGI. This entry comes from a study of PD-L1 blockade in urothelial cancer. About the study: In the patient group, about 90% of the roughly 29 were males with bladder-origin urothelial cancer.

Clones were sequenced by immunoSEQ multiplex PCR, and TCRdb holds only the in-frame ones, with some missing. The table includes about 76,000 clones, 84% detected once. The sample consisted of PBMCs, taken around atezolizumab (anti-PD-L1) treatment. This chain joins TRBV6-5 and TRBJ2-7; 7 positions match TRBD1. The origin of this receptor is a man between 65 and 85 years old with urothelial cancer. The CDR3 nucleotides are TGTGCCAGCAGCCTGAACAGGGGAAGGCAGTACTTC. Its translation: CASSLNRGRQYF.